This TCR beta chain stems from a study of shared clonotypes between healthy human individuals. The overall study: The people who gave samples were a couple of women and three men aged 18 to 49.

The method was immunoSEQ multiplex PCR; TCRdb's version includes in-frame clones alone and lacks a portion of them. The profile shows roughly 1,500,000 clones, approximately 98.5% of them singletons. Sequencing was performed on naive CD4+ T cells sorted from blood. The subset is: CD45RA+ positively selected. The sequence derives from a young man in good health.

The CDR3 coding sequence is TGTGCCAGCAGATTTGACAGAATCACCGGGGAGCTGTTTTTT. Translated: CASRFDRITGELFF. The rearrangement joins TRBV7-9 to TRBJ2-2, with D possibly being TRBD1 (5 bases). V lost 6 bases and J 4 bases, leaving 12 bases between the germline ends. CDR1 and CDR2 from the germline V gene are SEHNR and FQNEAQ (reference sequence). The CDR3 spans 14 residues.